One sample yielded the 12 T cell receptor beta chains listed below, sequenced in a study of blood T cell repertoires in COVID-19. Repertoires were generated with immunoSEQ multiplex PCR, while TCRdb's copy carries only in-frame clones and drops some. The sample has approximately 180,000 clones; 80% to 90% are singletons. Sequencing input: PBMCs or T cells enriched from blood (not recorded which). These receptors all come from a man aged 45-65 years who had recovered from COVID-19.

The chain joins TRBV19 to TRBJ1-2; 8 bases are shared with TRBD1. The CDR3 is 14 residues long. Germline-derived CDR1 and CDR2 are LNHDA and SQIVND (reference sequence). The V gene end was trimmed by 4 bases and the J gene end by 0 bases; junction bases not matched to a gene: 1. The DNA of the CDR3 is TGTGCCAGTAGTAAGGACAGGGCTAACTATGGCTACACCTTC. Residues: CASSKDRANYGYTF. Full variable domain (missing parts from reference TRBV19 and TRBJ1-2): DGGITQSPKYLFRKEGQNVTLSCEQNLNHDAMYWYRQDPGQGLRLIYYSQIVNDFQKGDIAEGYSVSREKKESFPLTVTSAQKNPTAFYLCASSKDRANYGYTFGSGTRLTVV.

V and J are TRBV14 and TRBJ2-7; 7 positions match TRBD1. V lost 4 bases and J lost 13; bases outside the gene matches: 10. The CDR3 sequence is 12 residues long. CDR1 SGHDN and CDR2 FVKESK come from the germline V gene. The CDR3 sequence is CASSPMGQTIYF. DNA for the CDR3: TGTGCCAGCAGCCCCATGGGACAGACCATCTACTTC.

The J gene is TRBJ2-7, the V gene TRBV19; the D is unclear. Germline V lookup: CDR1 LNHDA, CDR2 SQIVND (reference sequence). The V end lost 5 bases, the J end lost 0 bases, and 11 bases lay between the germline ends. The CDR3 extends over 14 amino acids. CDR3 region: CASSPGVVSYEQYF. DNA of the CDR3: TGTGCCAGTAGTCCGGGTGTCGTCTCCTACGAGCAGTACTTC.

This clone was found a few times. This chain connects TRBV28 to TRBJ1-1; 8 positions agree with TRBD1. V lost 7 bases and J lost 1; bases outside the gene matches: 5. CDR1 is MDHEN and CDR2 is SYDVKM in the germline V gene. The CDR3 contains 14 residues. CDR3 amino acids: CASTTGTGNTEAFF. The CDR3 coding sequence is TGTGCCAGCACCACCGGGACAGGGAACACTGAAGCTTTCTTT.

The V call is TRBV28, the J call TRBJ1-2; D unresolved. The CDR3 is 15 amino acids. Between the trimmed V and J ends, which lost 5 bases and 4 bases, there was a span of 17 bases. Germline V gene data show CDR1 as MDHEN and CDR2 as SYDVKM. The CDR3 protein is CASSPYTAGPYGYTF. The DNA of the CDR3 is TGTGCCAGCAGTCCGTACACCGCGGGCCCCTATGGCTACACCTTC.

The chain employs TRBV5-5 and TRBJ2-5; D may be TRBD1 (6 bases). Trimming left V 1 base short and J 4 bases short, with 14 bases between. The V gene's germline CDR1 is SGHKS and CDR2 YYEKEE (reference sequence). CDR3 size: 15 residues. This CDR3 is CASSLQHRAGETQYF. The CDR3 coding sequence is TGTGCCAGCAGCTTGCAGCACAGGGCAGGAGAGACCCAGTACTTC.

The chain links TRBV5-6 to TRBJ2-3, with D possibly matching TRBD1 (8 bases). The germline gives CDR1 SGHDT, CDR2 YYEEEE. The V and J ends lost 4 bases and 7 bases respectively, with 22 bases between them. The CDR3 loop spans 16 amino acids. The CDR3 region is CASSLRGRGTGNTQYF. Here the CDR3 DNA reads TGTGCCAGCAGCCTGCGGGGGAGGGGGACAGGAAATACGCAGTATTTT.

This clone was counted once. Written as DNA, the CDR3 is TGTGCCACCAGCAGTTTGGACAGGAAAAGCAATCAGCCCCAGCATTTT. Translated, it gives CATSSLDRKSNQPQHF. The J gene is TRBJ1-5, the V gene TRBV15, with 7 positions matching TRBD1. The CDR3 is 16 residues long. The V and J ends lost 3 bases and 1 base, in that order; junction bases with no gene match: 6. Germline assignment: CDR1 LNHNV and CDR2 YYDKDF (reference sequence).

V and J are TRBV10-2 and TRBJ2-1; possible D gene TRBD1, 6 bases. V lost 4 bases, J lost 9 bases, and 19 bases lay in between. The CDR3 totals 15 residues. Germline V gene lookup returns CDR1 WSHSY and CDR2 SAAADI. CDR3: CASSVTGIPTGEQFF. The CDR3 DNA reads TGCGCCAGCAGTGTCACAGGGATCCCCACCGGTGAGCAGTTCTTC.

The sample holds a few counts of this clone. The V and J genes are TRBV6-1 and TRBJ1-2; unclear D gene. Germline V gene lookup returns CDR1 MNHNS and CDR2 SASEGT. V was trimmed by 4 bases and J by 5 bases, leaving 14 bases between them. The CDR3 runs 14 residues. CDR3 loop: CASSGARGGYGYTF. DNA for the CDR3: TGTGCCAGCAGTGGAGCCCGAGGTGGGTATGGCTACACCTTC.

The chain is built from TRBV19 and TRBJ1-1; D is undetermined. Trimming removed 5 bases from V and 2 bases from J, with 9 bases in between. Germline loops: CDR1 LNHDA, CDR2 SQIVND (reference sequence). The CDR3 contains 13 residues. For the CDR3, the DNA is TGTGCCAGTAGTTTGAGTGCAAACACTGAAGCTTTCTTT. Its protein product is CASSLSANTEAFF.

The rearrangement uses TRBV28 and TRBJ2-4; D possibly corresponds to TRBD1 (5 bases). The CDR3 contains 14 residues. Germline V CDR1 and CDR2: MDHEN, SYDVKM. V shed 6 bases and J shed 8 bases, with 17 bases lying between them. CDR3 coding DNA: TGTGCCAGCAGCTACACGACAGCAGTACACATTCAGTACTTC. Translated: CASSYTTAVHIQYF.